The 9 T cell receptor beta chains below were found in one sample sequenced in a study of radiation and T cells in renal cell carcinoma. Regarding time point: blood 2 weeks post-SBRT. Treatment defined: 15 Gy SBRT to primary tumor, nephrectomy 4 weeks later. Profiling relied on immunoSEQ multiplex PCR, and the TCRdb table lists in-frame clones only, not all of them. The data show tens of thousands of clones, about 80% seen once. The material sequenced was blood, taken from a patient whose treatment included radiotherapy and nephrectomy. All receptors derive from a woman aged 70-85 years with renal cell carcinoma.

The table lists this clone with a few counts. The chain employs TRBV5-8 and TRBJ2-7; TRBD1 or TRBD2 may be the D gene (5 bases each). The V gene lost 4 bases and the J gene lost 0 bases, with 17 bases spanning the gap. Germline CDR1 SGHTS, CDR2 YDEGEE. CDR3 length: 16 residues. The CDR3 region has the DNA TGTGCCAGCAGCCCGGGACGGGGCCGAGACTCCTACGAGCAGTACTTC. Its protein is CASSPGRGRDSYEQYF.

This clone was seen only once. The rearrangement joins TRBV7-3 to TRBJ2-2; either TRBD1 or TRBD2 may supply D (6 bases each). This CDR3 region has 14 residues. Per germline, CDR1 SGHTA and CDR2 FQGTGA. With 7 bases removed from V and 1 base from J, the gap between germline ends came to 10 bases. CDR3 in amino acids: CASTKGGNTGELFF. CDR3 DNA: TGTGCCAGCACCAAGGGGGGGAACACCGGGGAGCTGTTTTTT.

CDR3 coding DNA: TGTGCCAGCAGCTTAAGCGGGGGGCCTGGGGCCAACGTCCTGACTTTC. Its protein product is CASSLSGGPGANVLTF. The chain joins TRBV7-3 to TRBJ2-6; 8 bases agree with TRBD2. V shed 1 base, J shed 2 bases, and the junction held 1 base outside the gene matches. The CDR3 contains 16 residues. Per the germline V gene, CDR1 is SGHTA and CDR2 is FQGTGA.

The V gene is TRBV11-2, the J gene TRBJ2-2; unclear D gene. Germline V gene data show CDR1 as SGHAT and CDR2 as FQNNGV. V gave up 3 bases and J gave up 4 bases, with 3 bases separating them. The CDR3 sequence is 12 residues long. CDR3 sequence reads: CASSFPTGELFF. Here the CDR3 DNA reads TGTGCCAGCAGCTTTCCCACCGGGGAGCTGTTTTTT.

The CDR3 protein is CASSQGRLAGPTDTQYF. Written as DNA, the CDR3 is TGCGCCAGCAGCCAAGGGAGATTAGCGGGTCCCACAGATACGCAGTATTTT. This chain joins TRBV4-1 and TRBJ2-3, with 7 bases that match TRBD2. Germline V gives CDR1 MGHRA, CDR2 YSYEKL. The junction had 9 bases not matched to a gene; V was cut back by 1 base and J by 2 bases. The CDR3 runs 17 residues.

The V call is TRBV2, the J call TRBJ2-5; TRBD2 agrees at 14 bases. V lost 3 bases to trimming and J lost 7 bases; unmatched junction nucleotides: 4. This CDR3 has 15 residues. Germline CDR1 and CDR2: SNHLY and FYNNEI. CDR3 nucleotides: TGTGCCAGCAGTGAGACTAGCGGGGGGGCTGGGACCCAGTACTTC. Its protein is CASSETSGGAGTQYF.

The V and J genes are TRBV5-1 and TRBJ2-2, with D unclear. With 1 base removed from V and 3 bases from J, the gap between germline ends came to 7 bases. The CDR3 totals 14 residues. Germline lookup yields CDR1 SGHRS and CDR2 YFSETQ. CDR3: CASSLSPDTGELFF. The CDR3 coding sequence is TGCGCCAGCAGCTTGTCACCGGACACCGGGGAGCTGTTTTTT.

The chain couples TRBV6-1 to TRBJ2-3; 7 bases map to TRBD1. This CDR3 comprises 15 residues. Per the germline V gene, CDR1 is MNHNS and CDR2 is SASEGT. V was clipped by 7 bases and J by 2 bases; unmatched bases: 9. The chain's CDR3 is CASTPTGYYTDTQYF. CDR3 in DNA: TGTGCCAGCACCCCGACAGGGTATTACACAGATACGCAGTATTTT.

V is TRBV6-1 and J is TRBJ2-7; D may correspond to TRBD1 or TRBD2 (5 bases each). Trimming removed 4 bases at V and 2 bases at J, with 15 bases between. The CDR3 totals 15 residues. CDR1 and CDR2 (germline): MNHNS, SASEGT. CDR3 residues: CASSVEGRPPYEQYF. The CDR3 DNA reads TGTGCCAGCAGTGTTGAGGGGCGCCCCCCCTACGAGCAGTACTTC.